This is a list of T cell receptor beta chains from one sample in a study of blood T cell repertoires in COVID-19. The assay was immunoSEQ multiplex PCR, and TCRdb's table has in-frame clones only and misses some. The sample has about 18,000 clones, over 75% seen once; the top ten hold around 9.6%. Sequenced: peripheral blood. The receptor set was obtained from a man aged 35 to 55 with active COVID-19. Each CDR3 is given with its conserved first and last residue. D genes are given only for firm matches. The size entry is marked missing in some rows and otherwise reads once, few, many or a size class.

j_call clone_size d_call v_call cdr3_nt cdr3_aa
TRBJ2-3 - - TRBV5-3 TGTGCCAGAAGACTATCGGGCACAGATACGCAGTATTTT CARRLSGTDTQYF
TRBJ1-1 - TRBD1 TRBV5-1 TGCGCCAGCAGCTCTGGGACAGGGGATGGAGCTTTCTTT CASSSGTGDGAFF
TRBJ2-7 - TRBD2 TRBV5-1 TGCGCCAGCAGCCCCGAACCGGGACTAGCGGGAGTCGAGCAGTACTTC CASSPEPGLAGVEQYF
TRBJ2-2 - - TRBV30 TGTGCCTGGAGTGGAGGGGGAGGGCCTAGGACCGGGGAGCTGTTTTTT CAWSGGGGPRTGELFF
TRBJ2-1 - - TRBV6-2/TRBV6-3 TGTGCCAGCAGTTACAGGGGGTCCTACAATGAGCAGTTCTTC CASSYRGSYNEQFF
TRBJ2-7 - TRBD2 TRBV6-2/TRBV6-3 TGTGCCAGCAGTTACCAAGCGGGAGGGTACTACGAGCAGTACTTC CASSYQAGGYYEQYF
TRBJ2-1 - - TRBV7-9 TGTGCCAGCAGCGCTCGAGGGGGGGGGAGGTTCTTC CASSARGGGRFF
TRBJ2-3 - - TRBV3-1/TRBV3-2 TGTGCCAGCAGCCCCTCTCCCCCAGATACGCAGTATTTT CASSPSPPDTQYF
TRBJ2-3 - TRBD2 TRBV7-9 TGTGCCACCGCTGCGGGGGACCGCGGCACAGATACGCAGTATTTT CATAAGDRGTDTQYF
TRBJ1-4 once TRBD1 TRBV10-3 TGTGCCATCAGTGACGGACAGGGAGTTAATCAAAAACTGTTTTTT CAISDGQGVNQKLFF
TRBJ1-5 - - TRBV7-2 TGTGCCAGCAGCTACGGAGGTCAGCCCCAGCATTTT CASSYGGQPQHF
TRBJ1-5 - - TRBV7-2 TGTGCCAGCAGCTTACGCGACACCGGACAGCCCCAGCATTTT CASSLRDTGQPQHF
TRBJ2-7 once TRBD1 TRBV12-5 TGTGCTAGTGGGATAGGGACAGCTACCTACGAGCAGTACTTC CASGIGTATYEQYF
TRBJ1-5 - TRBD1 TRBV10-3 TGTGCCATCAGTGGACAGGGGGGCAATCAGCCCCAGCATTTT CAISGQGGNQPQHF
TRBJ2-7 once - TRBV14 TGTGCCAGCAGCCCAAATACTTTTACGCGGACGGGAAGAACCTACGAGCAGTACTTC CASSPNTFTRTGRTYEQYF
TRBJ2-1 - TRBD2 TRBV7-8 TGTGCCAGCAGCATACCGGGACTAGCGGGAGTATCGGCCAATGAGCAGTTCTTC CASSIPGLAGVSANEQFF
TRBJ2-5 once - TRBV9 TGTGCCAGCAGCGTATACGAGCGTACCCAAGAGACCCAGTACTTC CASSVYERTQETQYF
TRBJ2-1 - - TRBV9 TGTGCCAGCAGCGTAATGCTAGCAGCCTACAATGAGCAGTTCTTC CASSVMLAAYNEQFF
TRBJ2-3 - - TRBV30 TGTGCCTGGAGTAGGGGAACTAGCACAGATACGCAGTATTTT CAWSRGTSTDTQYF
TRBJ2-5 - TRBD2 TRBV15 TGTGCCACCAGCAGTACTAGCGGACAAGAGACCCAGTACTTC CATSSTSGQETQYF
TRBJ1-2 - - TRBV10-3 TGTGCCATCAGTGAGCCGCGGGGGGGCTATGGCTACACCTTC CAISEPRGGYGYTF
TRBJ2-1 - TRBD1 TRBV24-1 TGTGCCACCAGTGCTCCGGGACAGGGCCACAATGAGCAGTTCTTC CATSAPGQGHNEQFF
TRBJ2-3 - TRBD2 TRBV19 TGTGCCAGTAGTATGGGACTAGCGGGAGGGTTCCGGCTAAGCACAGATACGCAGTATTTT CASSMGLAGGFRLSTDTQYF
TRBJ1-1 - - TRBV25-1 TGTGCCAGCAGTCACAGGGCCGGGGCTTTCTTT CASSHRAGAFF
TRBJ2-1 - - TRBV13 TGTGCCAGCAGCCCCCCGACTAGGTACAATGAGCAGTTCTTC CASSPPTRYNEQFF
TRBJ1-1 - - TRBV5-4 TGTGCCAGCAGGACGGACACCCTCGGGGGGGAAGCTTTCTTT CASRTDTLGGEAFF
TRBJ1-1 once - TRBV9 TGTGCCAGCAGCGTAGCAGGGGCTAGGAACACTGAAGCTTTCTTT CASSVAGARNTEAFF
TRBJ2-6 - - TRBV7-9 TGTGCCAGCAGCTTTGGTCAGGGGTATGGGGCCAACGTCCTGACTTTC CASSFGQGYGANVLTF
TRBJ1-1 - - TRBV5-6 TGTGCCAGCAGCCGGGGGGCGCTGAACACTGAAGCTTTCTTT CASSRGALNTEAFF
TRBJ2-7 once TRBD1 TRBV20-1 TGCAGTGCTAGTTATTCCGGGACAGGGGGCAACGAGCAGTACTTC CSASYSGTGGNEQYF
TRBJ1-1 - - TRBV7-6 TGTGCCAGCAGCTTACTTCGCCTCACAGGGAAACCCATGAACACTGAAGCTTTCTTT CASSLLRLTGKPMNTEAFF
TRBJ2-1 - - TRBV18 TGTGCCAGCTCACCATTGCTAGCCTACAATGAGCAGTTCTTC CASSPLLAYNEQFF
TRBJ1-1 - TRBD1 TRBV2 TGTGCCAGCAGCGAGGACAGGGGAGGGTTCACTGAAGCTTTCTTT CASSEDRGGFTEAFF
TRBJ2-7 few - TRBV7-9 TGTGCCAGCAGCTTAAAAGGGGGACACACTCTGCAGTACTTC CASSLKGGHTLQYF
TRBJ1-5 - - TRBV5-6 TGTGCCAGCAGCTTGGCAGGGCGGGGTAGCAATCAGCCCCAGCATTTT CASSLAGRGSNQPQHF
TRBJ1-1 - - TRBV6-5 TGTGCCAGCAGACTAACAGGGAACACTGAAGCTTTCTTT CASRLTGNTEAFF
TRBJ2-3 - TRBD1 TRBV9 TGTGCCAGCAGCGTAGGTCGGACAGGAACAGATACGCAGTATTTT CASSVGRTGTDTQYF
TRBJ2-7 few TRBD2 TRBV7-6 TGTGCCAGCAGCTTAGGGACTAGCGGGAGTTACGAGCAGTACTTC CASSLGTSGSYEQYF
TRBJ2-7 - TRBD2 TRBV2 TGTGCCAGCAGTGAAGGACTAGCGGGAGTCGCGTACGAGCAGTACTTC CASSEGLAGVAYEQYF
TRBJ2-7 once TRBD2 TRBV6-5 TGTGCCAGCAGTTACTCGGAGCGGGAGTACTCCTACGAGCAGTACTTC CASSYSEREYSYEQYF